These T cell receptor beta chains were read from a single sample in a study of cytomegalovirus exposure and HLA in healthy donors. The table came from immunoSEQ multiplex PCR; TCRdb's copy has only in-frame clones and leaves some out. The table shows 190,000 or so clones, with 82% occurring only once. The sequenced sample was PBMCs. These receptors all come from a boy aged 2 to 10 in good health and CMV-seronegative. Each CDR3 is given with its conserved first and last residue. A D gene is named only where the DNA matches it firmly. Rows give clone size only sometimes, using once, few, many, or a class for an expanded clone.

J | D | V | size | CDR3 | DNA
TRBJ2-3 | - | TRBV7-3 | - | CASSQGWGEADTQYF | TGTGCCAGCAGCCAAGGGTGGGGGGAAGCAGATACGCAGTATTTT
TRBJ2-3 | TRBD2 | TRBV5-1 | - | CASRGTSGAGDTQYF | TGCGCCAGCAGGGGTACTAGCGGGGCAGGAGATACGCAGTATTTT
TRBJ1-6 | TRBD1 | TRBV7-2 | - | CASSLRRQGGNSPLHF | TGTGCCAGCAGCTTACGGAGACAGGGGGGGAATTCACCCCTCCACTTT
TRBJ1-2 | - | TRBV27 | - | CASSKTGLGYTF | TGTGCCAGCAGCAAAACAGGCCTTGGCTACACCTTC
TRBJ2-7 | - | TRBV10-3 | - | CAISDYSYEQYF | TGTGCCATCAGTGATTACTCCTACGAGCAGTACTTC
TRBJ2-4 | - | TRBV7-2 | - | CASSLVVTDPFRGKNIQYF | TGTGCCAGCAGCTTAGTTGTGACAGACCCCTTTCGAGGCAAAAACATTCAGTACTTC
TRBJ1-2 | - | TRBV11-2 | - | CASSFRRDSRGYGYTF | TGTGCCAGCAGCTTCCGTAGGGACTCGAGGGGATATGGCTACACCTTC
TRBJ2-1 | - | TRBV18 | - | CASSPAGALVYNEQFF | TGTGCCAGCTCACCGGCGGGGGCGTTGGTTTACAATGAGCAGTTCTTC
TRBJ2-1 | TRBD2 | TRBV7-3 | - | CASSPSGSSYNEQFF | TGTGCCAGCAGCCCTAGCGGTAGCTCCTACAATGAGCAGTTCTTC
TRBJ1-1 | - | TRBV13 | once | CASSRTRTEAFF | TGTGCCAGCAGCCGGACACGCACTGAAGCTTTCTTT
TRBJ2-3 | - | TRBV6-6 | - | CASNSITDTQYF | TGTGCCAGCAACTCCATCACAGATACGCAGTATTTT
TRBJ2-3 | - | TRBV7-3 | few | CASSLASTDTQYF | TGTGCCAGCAGCTTGGCTAGCACAGATACGCAGTATTTT
TRBJ2-3 | TRBD2 | TRBV18 | - | CASSLGLGEDTQYF | TGTGCCAGCTCACTTGGACTAGGGGAGGATACGCAGTATTTT
TRBJ1-1 | TRBD1 | TRBV7-9 | - | CASRHQGARERTEAFF | TGTGCCAGCCGCCATCAGGGGGCGCGGGAACGAACTGAAGCTTTCTTT
TRBJ2-3 | - | TRBV11-2 | - | CASSLLGDAQYF | TGTGCCAGCAGCTTATTGGGCGACGCGCAGTATTTT
TRBJ1-2 | TRBD1 | TRBV5-1 | few | CASSLEDRPYGYTF | TGCGCCAGCAGCTTGGAGGACAGGCCCTATGGCTACACCTTC
TRBJ2-3 | - | TRBV18 | - | CASSPPNLATDTQYF | TGTGCCAGCTCACCACCGAATTTGGCCACAGATACGCAGTATTTT
TRBJ2-7 | TRBD1 | TRBV11-2 | - | CASSPRDSNYEQYF | TGTGCCAGCAGCCCCCGGGACAGTAACTACGAGCAGTACTTC
TRBJ2-7 | - | TRBV4-1 | - | CASSQGPAKRSSYEQYF | TGCGCCAGCAGCCAAGGCCCGGCAAAGCGGTCCTCCTACGAGCAGTACTTC
TRBJ2-6 | - | TRBV7-3 | - | CASSPTSSGANVLTF | TGTGCCAGCAGTCCCACGAGCTCTGGGGCCAACGTCCTGACTTTC
TRBJ2-7 | - | TRBV6-1 | - | CASSEGHGNPYEQYF | TGTGCCAGCAGTGAAGGTCACGGTAACCCCTACGAGCAGTACTTC
TRBJ1-1 | - | TRBV9 | once | CASSVGGGKRAFF | TGTGCCAGCAGCGTAGGTGGGGGGAAGCGAGCTTTCTTT
TRBJ1-1 | - | TRBV4-3 | - | CASSQDGGSSTTEAFF | TGCGCCAGCAGCCAAGATGGGGGGAGCTCGACCACTGAAGCTTTCTTT
TRBJ2-2 | - | TRBV9 | - | CASSTTTGELFF | TGTGCCAGCAGCACGACTACCGGGGAGCTGTTTTTT
TRBJ1-1 | - | TRBV4-2 | - | CASSQDGEGVNTEAFF | TGTGCCAGCAGCCAAGATGGTGAAGGGGTGAACACTGAAGCTTTCTTT
TRBJ2-7 | TRBD2 | TRBV6-6 | - | CASSTSGGGYEQYF | TGTGCCAGCAGTACTAGCGGGGGGGGATACGAGCAGTACTTC
TRBJ1-4 | TRBD1 | TRBV9 | - | CASTGTGTNEKLFF | TGTGCCAGCACGGGGACAGGAACTAATGAAAAACTGTTTTTT
TRBJ1-1 | - | TRBV9 | - | CASSVSGIGTEAFF | TGTGCCAGCAGCGTATCCGGGATTGGGACTGAAGCTTTCTTT
TRBJ2-7 | - | TRBV2 | - | CASSGSQGPLYEQYF | TGTGCCAGCAGTGGATCACAGGGCCCCCTCTACGAGCAGTACTTC
TRBJ2-3 | - | TRBV6-1 | - | CASSEAGITDTQYF | TGTGCCAGCAGTGAAGCGGGCATCACAGATACGCAGTATTTT
TRBJ2-4 | TRBD2 | TRBV7-3 | - | CASSLGEGNIQYF | TGTGCCAGCAGCTTGGGGGAGGGGAACATTCAGTACTTC
TRBJ1-6 | - | TRBV11-2 | - | CASSPPTGGGDSPLHF | TGTGCCAGCAGCCCCCCCACGGGAGGCGGTGATTCACCCCTCCACTTT
TRBJ1-2 | - | TRBV6-5 | - | CASRSSQGWGYTF | TGTGCCAGCAGATCAAGTCAGGGATGGGGCTACACCTTC
TRBJ1-4 | TRBD1 | TRBV19 | once | CASRIARGRHEKLFF | TGTGCCAGTAGGATTGCCAGGGGGCGCCATGAAAAACTGTTTTTT
TRBJ1-1 | TRBD1 | TRBV10-3 | - | CAISGQGARTEAFF | TGTGCCATCAGTGGGCAGGGGGCGCGGACTGAAGCTTTCTTT
TRBJ1-6 | - | TRBV7-2 | - | CASSSTTATINSPLHF | TGTGCCAGCAGCTCAACGACAGCCACTATTAATTCACCCCTCCACTTT
TRBJ1-1 | - | TRBV7-9 | - | CASSLAEYNTEAFF | TGTGCCAGCAGCTTAGCGGAGTATAACACTGAAGCTTTCTTT
TRBJ2-1 | TRBD2 | TRBV19 | - | CASSIRWGLAAGEQFF | TGTGCCAGTAGTATCAGGTGGGGACTAGCGGCGGGAGAGCAGTTCTTC
TRBJ1-1 | - | TRBV5-6 | - | CASSFRGIDTEAFF | TGTGCCAGCAGCTTTAGGGGAATCGACACTGAAGCTTTCTTT
TRBJ2-7 | - | TRBV10-3 | - | CATRGEQYF | TGTGCCACCCGCGGCGAGCAGTACTTC
TRBJ1-5 | TRBD1 | TRBV2 | - | CASSDAGGGNQPQHF | TGTGCCAGCAGTGATGCAGGGGGTGGCAATCAGCCCCAGCATTTT
TRBJ2-5 | TRBD2 | TRBV5-1 | - | CASSPLPTSGGEETQYF | TGCGCCAGCAGCCCACTACCGACTAGCGGGGGGGAAGAGACCCAGTACTTC
TRBJ2-7 | - | TRBV30 | - | CACGPRLRGSDEQYF | TGTGCCTGTGGGCCCCGCCTACGGGGAAGTGACGAGCAGTACTTC
TRBJ2-7 | - | TRBV4-2 | - | CASSHSGYEQYF | TGTGCCAGCAGCCACAGTGGCTACGAGCAGTACTTC
TRBJ2-2 | - | TRBV5-1 | - | CASSYGGANTGELFF | TGCGCCAGCAGCTATGGGGGGGCTAACACCGGGGAGCTGTTTTTT
TRBJ1-2 | - | TRBV4-1 | - | CASSQEGLPYYGYTF | TGCGCCAGCAGCCAAGAGGGACTGCCATACTATGGCTACACCTTC
TRBJ2-1 | - | TRBV18 | - | CASSPRGTGEQFF | TGTGCCAGCTCACCACGGGGCACAGGGGAGCAGTTCTTC
TRBJ1-5 | - | TRBV11-2 | - | CASSLARNQPQHF | TGTGCCAGCAGCTTAGCTCGCAATCAGCCCCAGCATTTT
TRBJ2-3 | TRBD2 | TRBV12-5 | - | CASGLSGGFDTQYF | TGTGCTAGTGGTTTGAGCGGGGGGTTTGATACGCAGTATTTT
TRBJ1-1 | - | TRBV27 | few | CASSLYQARRNTEAFF | TGTGCCAGCAGTTTATATCAGGCCCGAAGGAACACTGAAGCTTTCTTT
TRBJ2-1 | - | TRBV25-1 | - | CASSEFNRGNNEQFF | TGTGCCAGCAGTGAATTTAATAGAGGGAACAATGAGCAGTTCTTC
TRBJ2-7 | - | TRBV11-2 | - | CASSLVAPWAGEQYF | TGTGCCAGCAGCTTAGTCGCCCCTTGGGCGGGGGAGCAGTACTTC